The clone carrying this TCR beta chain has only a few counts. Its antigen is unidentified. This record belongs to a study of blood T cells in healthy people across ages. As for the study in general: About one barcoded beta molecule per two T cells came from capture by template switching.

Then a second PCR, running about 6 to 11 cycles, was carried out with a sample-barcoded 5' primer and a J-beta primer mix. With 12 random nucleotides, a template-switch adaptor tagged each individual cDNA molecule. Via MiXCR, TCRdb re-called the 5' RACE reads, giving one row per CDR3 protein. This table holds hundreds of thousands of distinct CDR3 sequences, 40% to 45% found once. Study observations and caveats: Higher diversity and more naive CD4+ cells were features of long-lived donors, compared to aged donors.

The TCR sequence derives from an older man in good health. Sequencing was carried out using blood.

The CDR3 nucleotides read TGTGCCAGCAGCTGGACTAGCGGGACCCAAAACATTCAGTACTTC. It codes for CASSWTSGTQNIQYF. This chain links TRBV5-4 with TRBJ2-4, with 12 nucleotides matching TRBD2. The CDR3 runs to 15 residues. Germline V gene lookup returns CDR1 SGHNT and CDR2 YYREEE (reference sequence). V lost 3 bases to trimming and J lost 5 bases; unmatched junction nucleotides: 3.